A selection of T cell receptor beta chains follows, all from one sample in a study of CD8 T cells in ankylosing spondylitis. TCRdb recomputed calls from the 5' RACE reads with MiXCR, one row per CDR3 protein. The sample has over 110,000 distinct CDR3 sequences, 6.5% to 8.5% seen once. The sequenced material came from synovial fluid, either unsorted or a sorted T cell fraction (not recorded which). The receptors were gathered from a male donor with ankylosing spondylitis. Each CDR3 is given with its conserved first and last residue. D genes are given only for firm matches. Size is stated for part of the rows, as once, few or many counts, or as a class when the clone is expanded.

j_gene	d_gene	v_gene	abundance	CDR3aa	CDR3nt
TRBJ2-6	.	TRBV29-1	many	CSVEVVESNVLTF	TGCAGCGTTGAAGTAGTCGAGAGCAACGTCCTGACTTTC
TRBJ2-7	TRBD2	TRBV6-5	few	CASSYGGTSGYYEQYF	TGTGCCAGCAGTTACGGAGGGACTAGCGGATACTACGAGCAGTACTTC
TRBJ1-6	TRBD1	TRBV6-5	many	CASSYFEGARSPLHF	TGTGCCAGCAGTTACTTCGAGGGGGCACGTTCACCCCTCCACTTT
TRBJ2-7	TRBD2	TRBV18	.	CATATPAGVTYEQYF	TGTGCCACCGCCACTCCGGCGGGAGTCACCTACGAGCAGTACTTC
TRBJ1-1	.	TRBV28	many	CASTRTANTEAFF	TGTGCCAGCACCCGGACAGCTAACACTGAAGCTTTCTTT
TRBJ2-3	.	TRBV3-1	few	CASSSSGMSTDTQYF	TGTGCCAGCAGCTCGAGCGGAATGAGCACAGATACGCAGTATTTT
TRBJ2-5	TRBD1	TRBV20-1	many	CSIDRVGETQYF	TGCAGTATCGACAGGGTGGGAGAGACCCAGTACTTC
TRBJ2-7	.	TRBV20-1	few	CSARGRVYAGATYEQYF	TGCAGTGCTAGAGGAAGGGTCTATGCGGGGGCCACCTACGAGCAGTACTTC
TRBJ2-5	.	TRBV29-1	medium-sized	CSADRGLKETQYF	TGCAGCGCAGATAGGGGATTGAAAGAGACCCAGTACTTC
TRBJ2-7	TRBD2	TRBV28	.	CASTPGGQGYHEQYF	TGTGCCAGCACCCCGGGGGGGCAGGGTTACCACGAGCAGTACTTC
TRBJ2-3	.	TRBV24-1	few	CATGTFTDTQYF	TGTGCCACGGGAACGTTCACAGATACGCAGTATTTT
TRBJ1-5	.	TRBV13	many	CASSLLRGQPQHF	TGTGCCAGCAGCTTACTCAGGGGTCAGCCCCAGCATTTT
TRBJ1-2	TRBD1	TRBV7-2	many	CASSPWGTGDYGYTF	TGTGCCAGCAGCCCATGGGGGACAGGGGACTATGGCTACACCTTC
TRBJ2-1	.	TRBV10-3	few	CAISATTNNEQFF	TGTGCCATCAGTGCCACAACTAACAATGAGCAGTTCTTC
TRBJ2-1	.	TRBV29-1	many	CSVLLALYSYNEQFF	TGCAGCGTTCTCTTAGCACTATATTCCTACAATGAGCAGTTCTTC
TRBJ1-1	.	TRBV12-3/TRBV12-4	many	CASSIGQGTTEAFF	TGTGCCAGCAGCATCGGGCAGGGGACCACTGAAGCTTTCTTT
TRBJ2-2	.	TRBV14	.	CASSQFLQTGELFF	TGTGCCAGCAGCCAGTTCCTGCAAACCGGGGAGCTGTTTTTT
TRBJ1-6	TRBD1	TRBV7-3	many	CASSLVGRGNSPLHF	TGTGCCAGCAGCCTCGTGGGCAGGGGGAATTCACCCCTCCACTTT
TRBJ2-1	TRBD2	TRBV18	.	CASTLLAGVEYEQFF	TGTGCCAGCACTTTACTAGCGGGAGTTGAGTATGAGCAGTTCTTC
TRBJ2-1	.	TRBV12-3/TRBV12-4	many	CASSLEASRSSYNEQFF	TGTGCCAGCAGTTTAGAGGCTAGCCGGAGCTCCTACAATGAGCAGTTCTTC